The clone carrying this T cell receptor (beta chain) came up a few times. This specimen comes from a study of early T cells in non-severe SARS-CoV-2 infection. In TCRdb, the 5' RACE reads were re-called with MiXCR into one record per CDR3 protein. Of 80,000 to 95,000 distinct CDR3 sequences in the sample, 16% are singletons; the top ten hold about 4.7%. Germline V gene sequence: CDR1 SGHNT, CDR2 YENEEA. The CDR3 contains 17 residues. With 3 bases clipped from V and 6 bases from J, the junction kept 13 bases outside the gene matches. The sequence was collected from an adult who was a healthcare worker with PCR-confirmed SARS-CoV-2 infection or an uninfected control (not recorded which). The input for sequencing was whole blood, taken at baseline. The chain couples TRBV11-3 to TRBJ2-1; 8 positions agree with TRBD1. CDR3 sequence (DNA): TGTGCCAGCAGCTTTGGCAGGGGGCTTTCCGGCCGCAATGAGCAGTTCTTC. Its protein is CASSFGRGLSGRNEQFF.